This TCR beta chain was found in a study of blood T cell repertoires in COVID-19. Study information: PBMCs, B-cell-depleted T cells, or T cells provided the cDNA or gDNA that made up the material.

The CDR3 extends over 15 amino acids. Unmatched junction bases numbered 11, after V lost 6 bases and J lost 7 bases. Germline V CDR1 and CDR2: MNHEY, SVGAGI. Using immunoSEQ multiplex PCR, the repertoire was profiled, and TCRdb retains in-frame clones only, with some absent. The table includes 150,000 to 200,000 clones, around nine tenths detected once. The V gene is TRBV6-5, the J gene TRBJ2-1; 8 positions agree with TRBD2. This sequence was found in a man in his 70s with acute or convalescent COVID-19. Source material: peripheral blood. CDR3 nucleotide sequence: TGTGCCAGCAGCCCGCCCCTAGCGGGTTCGAATGAGCAGTTCTTC. Its protein product is CASSPPLAGSNEQFF.